These T cell receptor beta chains were read from a single sample in a study of T cell responses to AZD1222 COVID-19 vaccine. Profiling relied on immunoSEQ multiplex PCR, and the TCRdb table lists in-frame clones only, not all of them. Of more than 100,000 clones listed, about 92% were seen once; the top ten hold around 4.8%. Sequencing used peripheral blood, obtained on day 0 of AZD1222 vaccination. The receptors here all came from an adult in good health. CDR3s include the opening cysteine and the closing phenylalanine or tryptophan. Each record gives: D gene, J gene, V gene, clone size, CDR3 DNA, CDR3 protein. D genes are given only for firm matches. Expanded clones get a size class; other rows say once, few or many, or leave the size out.

>TRBD2|TRBJ2-5|TRBV4-1|few
TGCGCCAGCAGCCATGTCGGGACTAGCGGGGCCCAAGAGACCCAGTACTTC
CASSHVGTSGAQETQYF
>TRBD1|TRBJ1-2|TRBV10-2|.
TGCGCCAGCAGTGAGTCGCCAGGGGGAGGCTACACCTTC
CASSESPGGGYTF
>.|TRBJ1-6|TRBV2|.
TGTGCCAGCATGAGGGATTATAATTCACCCCTCCACTTT
CASMRDYNSPLHF
>.|TRBJ1-2|TRBV5-1|few
TGCGCCAGCAGCTTGAGGGCGGGAGCCTATGGCTACACCTTC
CASSLRAGAYGYTF
>TRBD1|TRBJ2-5|TRBV7-8|.
TGTGCCAGCAGCTTGACCGGACAGGCGGAGACCCAGTACTTC
CASSLTGQAETQYF
>TRBD1|TRBJ2-7|TRBV9|.
TGTGCCAGCAGGTCGGGGACAGGGACGTCCGGGGAGCAGTACTTC
CASRSGTGTSGEQYF
>.|TRBJ1-2|TRBV9|.
TGTGCCAGCAGCCTTAGTTACAGGGATAACTATGGCTACACCTTC
CASSLSYRDNYGYTF
>.|TRBJ1-4|TRBV12-3/TRBV12-4|.
TGTGCCAGCAGTTTGACAGTCCGAGAAAAACTGTTTTTT
CASSLTVREKLFF
>.|TRBJ1-2|TRBV29-1|.
TGCAGCGCCCCCGGGACTACGGAAGGGGGCTACACCTTC
CSAPGTTEGGYTF
>TRBD1|TRBJ1-1|TRBV5-1|once
TGCGCCAGCAGCTTGCGACAGGGGGTGAACACTGAAGCTTTCTTT
CASSLRQGVNTEAFF
>TRBD2|TRBJ2-7|TRBV29-1|.
TGCAGCGCCTACCTGATCCCATCTAGCGGGAGGGCCTACGAGCAGTACTTC
CSAYLIPSSGRAYEQYF
>.|TRBJ1-5|TRBV29-1|once
TGCAGCGTTGGGGACCCTGGGGAGCCCCAGCATTTT
CSVGDPGEPQHF
>.|TRBJ2-3|TRBV6-5|.
TGTGCCAGCAGTCACAAATTGGCAGATACGCAGTATTTT
CASSHKLADTQYF
>.|TRBJ1-1|TRBV29-1|.
TGCAGCGTCGTGGGCGGGGGAGTCGGCCCGGGTGCTTTCTTT
CSVVGGGVGPGAFF
>.|TRBJ2-5|TRBV20-1|.
TGCAGTGCTAGTGCCTCAGAGACCCAGTACTTC
CSASASETQYF
>.|TRBJ2-7|TRBV30|.
TGTGCCTGGAGTGGGCGTTACGAGCAGTACTTC
CAWSGRYEQYF
>.|TRBJ1-1|TRBV25-1|.
TGTGCCAGCAGTGCAGGGGCCGTTTCTGAAGCTTTCTTT
CASSAGAVSEAFF
>.|TRBJ1-5|TRBV4-2|.
TGTGCCAGCAGCCTCTGGCTGAGCAATCAGCCCCAGCATTTT
CASSLWLSNQPQHF
>.|TRBJ2-1|TRBV7-9|.
TGTGCCAGCAGCTTACCCCCGGGACGCACCTACAATGAGCAGTTCTTC
CASSLPPGRTYNEQFF
>TRBD1|TRBJ1-5|TRBV28|.
TGTGCCAGCAGTCGGACAGGGGGTTGGGGCGGCAATCAGCCCCAGCATTTT
CASSRTGGWGGNQPQHF
>.|TRBJ2-7|TRBV6-5|once
TGTGCCAGCAGTAGGTCTGCAGCACCCTCCTACGAGCAGTACTTC
CASSRSAAPSYEQYF
>.|TRBJ1-2|TRBV6-5|.
TGTGCCAGCAGTTACTCGTACTCAGGAGTTGGCTACACCTTC
CASSYSYSGVGYTF
>.|TRBJ1-1|TRBV5-3|.
TGTGCCAGAAGCTTACGGGGCAAAGGGGCTGAAGCTTTCTTT
CARSLRGKGAEAFF
>.|TRBJ2-7|TRBV2|.
TGTGCCAGCAGTGAAGCGGTAGTCTACGAGCAGTACTTC
CASSEAVVYEQYF
>TRBD2|TRBJ2-7|TRBV3-1/TRBV3-2|.
TGTGCCAGCAGCCCAAGCGGGGGATCCTACGAGCAGTACTTC
CASSPSGGSYEQYF
>.|TRBJ2-7|TRBV7-9|.
TGTGCCAGCAGCCAAGACATGGAGCAGTACTTC
CASSQDMEQYF
>TRBD1|TRBJ1-1|TRBV7-9|.
TGTGCCAGCAGCTTATGGGACAGGGAGAACACTGAAGCTTTCTTT
CASSLWDRENTEAFF
>TRBD2|TRBJ2-5|TRBV2|.
TGTGCCAGCAGTTTTGCGGGGGGGGGTATGGAGACCCAGTACTTC
CASSFAGGGMETQYF
>.|TRBJ2-1|TRBV2|.
TGTGCCAGCAGTGGCCCCAGGACAGCGAGCTCCTACAATGAGCAGTTCTTC
CASSGPRTASSYNEQFF
>TRBD1|TRBJ1-4|TRBV19|.
TGTGCCAGTAGATCCTTGGGGGGACAGGGTCGCGAAAAACTGTTTTTT
CASRSLGGQGREKLFF
>.|TRBJ2-1|TRBV7-9|.
TGTGCCAGCAGCTACATGTCGGGGGACGAGCAGTTCTTC
CASSYMSGDEQFF
>.|TRBJ2-7|TRBV10-3|.
TGTGCCATTCCTTACAAGTACGAGCAGTACTTC
CAIPYKYEQYF
>.|TRBJ1-1|TRBV29-1|.
TGCAGCGTTGAAGGCCGGGGGGGCCACACTGAAGCTTTCTTT
CSVEGRGGHTEAFF
>.|TRBJ1-5|TRBV3-1/TRBV3-2|.
TGTGCCAGCAGCCAAGGGCAGGGTACGCAGCCCCAGCATTTT
CASSQGQGTQPQHF
>TRBD1|TRBJ2-3|TRBV18|.
TGTGCCACCGGACAGGGGGCTTATGCGCAGTATTTT
CATGQGAYAQYF